These T cell receptor beta chains were read from a single sample in a study of T cell responses to AZD1222 COVID-19 vaccine. This table comes from immunoSEQ multiplex PCR, and its TCRdb copy is limited to in-frame clones, with some not included. The sample carries approximately 80,000 clones, 80% to 90% recorded once. The material sequenced was peripheral blood, taken on day 0 of AZD1222 vaccination. Source of these receptors: an adult in good health. CDR3s include the opening cysteine and the closing phenylalanine or tryptophan. The D gene is left open where the match is weak. Size is stated for part of the rows, as once, few or many counts, or as a class when the clone is expanded.

clone_size	v_call	d_call	j_call	cdr3_nt	cdr3_aa
-	TRBV7-2	-	TRBJ2-1	TGTGCCAGTATAGCGGAGCTGGTCTCCTACAATGAGCAGTTCTTC	CASIAELVSYNEQFF
-	TRBV28	-	TRBJ1-4	TGTGCCAGCAGGACGGGGACAACTAATGAAAAACTGTTTTTT	CASRTGTTNEKLFF
-	TRBV6-1	-	TRBJ2-6	TGTGCCAGCAGTGAATCCAACTCTGGGGCCAACGTCCTGACTTTC	CASSESNSGANVLTF
-	TRBV29-1	-	TRBJ1-1	TGCAGTCTCCGAGAACTCGGAACTGAAGCTTTCTTT	CSLRELGTEAFF
-	TRBV5-5	-	TRBJ2-5	TGTGCCAGCAGCTTCGAGGGACTCCGCCAAGAGACCCAGTACTTC	CASSFEGLRQETQYF
-	TRBV28	TRBD1	TRBJ2-7	TGTGTCAGCAGTCCTCGGGACAGACCCTCCTACGAGCAGTACTTC	CVSSPRDRPSYEQYF
once	TRBV29-1	-	TRBJ2-5	TGCAGCGTACAGCAGGTCCAGGAAGGGACCCAGTACTTC	CSVQQVQEGTQYF
-	TRBV6-5	TRBD2	TRBJ2-1	TGTGCCAGCAAGACTAGCGTTGGGCGAAATGAGCAGTTCTTC	CASKTSVGRNEQFF
few	TRBV30	-	TRBJ1-5	TGTGCCTGGAGTCAAGGGGTTGGCGGACAGCCCCAGCATTTT	CAWSQGVGGQPQHF
-	TRBV6-2/TRBV6-3	-	TRBJ1-5	TGTGCCAGCAGTTACCTACAGGGCAGTCAGCCCCAGCATTTT	CASSYLQGSQPQHF
-	TRBV5-1	-	TRBJ1-1	TGCGCCAGCAGCTTGGATTCAGGGCGGAACACTGAAGCTTTCTTT	CASSLDSGRNTEAFF
-	TRBV4-2	-	TRBJ1-3	TGTGCCAGCAGCCAAGAGGGACGGAGCTCTGGAAACACCATATATTTT	CASSQEGRSSGNTIYF
-	TRBV28	-	TRBJ1-5	TGTGCCAGCAGTTTAAGGACAGTTCAGCCCCAGCATTTT	CASSLRTVQPQHF
once	TRBV19	TRBD2	TRBJ2-7	TGTGCCAGTAGTATAGAGGCGGGAGGTTCCTACGAGCAGTACTTC	CASSIEAGGSYEQYF
once	TRBV25-1	-	TRBJ2-5	TGTGCCAGCAGTCTAGGCCAGACCCAGTACTTC	CASSLGQTQYF
-	TRBV28	-	TRBJ1-2	TGTGCCAGCAGCTTAACTGATTATGGCTACACCTTC	CASSLTDYGYTF
-	TRBV5-1	-	TRBJ2-7	TGCGCCAGCAGCCCTGGCCAGTTCTCCTACGAGCAGTACTTC	CASSPGQFSYEQYF
-	TRBV5-1	TRBD1	TRBJ1-5	TGCGCCAGCAGCCTTACAGGGGGCAATCAGCCCCAGCATTTT	CASSLTGGNQPQHF
few	TRBV7-6	-	TRBJ1-4	TGTGCCAGCAGCTTAGCCGGTGTAGCCCCGGCGGAAAAACTGTTTTTT	CASSLAGVAPAEKLFF
few	TRBV10-3	TRBD1	TRBJ1-1	TGTGCCATCATGGGACAGGGGAACACTGAAGCTTTCTTT	CAIMGQGNTEAFF
-	TRBV19	-	TRBJ2-1	TGTGCCAGTACCCAGTATAATGAGCAGTTCTTC	CASTQYNEQFF
-	TRBV2	TRBD1	TRBJ1-5	TGTGCCAGCAGAGGACAGGGCCCTAAGCATTTT	CASRGQGPKHF
-	TRBV3-1/TRBV3-2	-	TRBJ2-7	TGTGCCAGCAGCCAGACAGCGAGGAACGAGCAGTACTTC	CASSQTARNEQYF
few	TRBV2	TRBD1	TRBJ1-1	TGTGCCAGCAGCCCGGGACAGGGGCTCAAGATCACTGAAGCTTTCTTT	CASSPGQGLKITEAFF
-	TRBV7-9	TRBD1	TRBJ1-1	TGTGCCAGCAGCTTAGGGACAGGGATCACTGAAGCTTTCTTT	CASSLGTGITEAFF
-	TRBV21-1	-	TRBJ1-1	TGTGCCAGCAGACCAGACATATACACAATTCGCACTGAAGCTTTCTTT	CASRPDIYTIRTEAFF
-	TRBV6-6	-	TRBJ2-5	TGTGCCAGCAGTTACTCGATGGGGGGCTGGGAGACCCAGTACTTC	CASSYSMGGWETQYF
-	TRBV24-1	-	TRBJ2-3	TGTGCCACCAGTGACGAACGGACATTTAGCACAGATACGCAGTATTTT	CATSDERTFSTDTQYF
-	TRBV11-3	-	TRBJ2-7	TGTGCCAGCAGCTTTCGGGTGGGGGAGCAGTACTTC	CASSFRVGEQYF
-	TRBV6-5	-	TRBJ2-5	TGTGCCAGCAGTTACTCGAGGGGGTTGGAGACCCAGTACTTC	CASSYSRGLETQYF
once	TRBV3-1/TRBV3-2	-	TRBJ1-6	TGTGCCAGCAGCCAAGGTTGGACAGCTAATTCACCCCTCCACTTT	CASSQGWTANSPLHF
-	TRBV28	-	TRBJ2-5	TGTGCCAGCAGTCCACAGGCCGTCGAGACCCAGTACTTC	CASSPQAVETQYF
-	TRBV3-1/TRBV3-2	-	TRBJ1-4	TGTGCCAGCAGCCCGCGGGGGGATGAAAAACTGTTTTTT	CASSPRGDEKLFF
-	TRBV11-3	-	TRBJ2-1	TGTGCCAGCAGCTTAGACGGCAATGAGCAGTTCTTC	CASSLDGNEQFF
-	TRBV5-1	TRBD1	TRBJ2-7	TGCGCCAGCAGCTCGCTGGACAGGGGCGGAGAGCAGTACTTC	CASSSLDRGGEQYF
-	TRBV28	-	TRBJ1-2	TGTGCCTGCATTGCCCAGGGGCTTACCTATGGCTACACCTTC	CACIAQGLTYGYTF
-	TRBV28	-	TRBJ2-7	TGTGCCAGCAGTTTTTTCCAAGAAGGGGAGCAGTACTTC	CASSFFQEGEQYF
-	TRBV18	TRBD1	TRBJ2-7	TGTGCCAGCTCCCACGGACAGGGCAACGAGCAGTACTTC	CASSHGQGNEQYF
once	TRBV6-5	-	TRBJ1-1	TGTGCCAGCCCCCGAGGGGGTGAAGCTTTCTTT	CASPRGGEAFF
-	TRBV11-2	-	TRBJ2-7	TGTGCCAGCAGCTTAGATCATGGCAGCCGCTACGAGCAGTACTTC	CASSLDHGSRYEQYF
-	TRBV7-3	-	TRBJ2-7	TGTGCCAGCAGGGGGGGAACCTACGAGCAGTACTTC	CASRGGTYEQYF
few	TRBV6-5	TRBD1	TRBJ2-3	TGTGCCAGCAGTTACTTACAGGGGGCCCGCACAGATACGCAGTATTTT	CASSYLQGARTDTQYF
-	TRBV19	TRBD1	TRBJ1-5	TGTGCCAGTGCAGACAGGGGGCCTGCTCAGCCCCAGCATTTT	CASADRGPAQPQHF
once	TRBV29-1	-	TRBJ1-1	TGCAGCGTTGAAATGGACCCCGGCACTGAAGCTTTCTTT	CSVEMDPGTEAFF
-	TRBV5-6	TRBD1	TRBJ1-2	TGTGCCAGCAGCTTTGGACAGGCGACTAACTATGGCTACACCTTC	CASSFGQATNYGYTF
-	TRBV5-8	TRBD2	TRBJ2-3	TGTGCCAGCAGCTTGGGCACTAGCGGGAGGGCAACAGATACGCAGTATTTT	CASSLGTSGRATDTQYF
-	TRBV15	-	TRBJ2-7	TGTGCCACCAGCAGAGATGAACTGAACGAGCAGTACTTC	CATSRDELNEQYF
-	TRBV5-4	TRBD2	TRBJ2-2	TGTGCCAGCAGCTTAGTCCCCCCGGCTAGCGGGAGTCACACCGGGGAGCTGTTTTTT	CASSLVPPASGSHTGELFF
-	TRBV2	-	TRBJ1-4	TGTGCCAGCACACAGGGAACTGAAAAACTGTTTTTT	CASTQGTEKLFF
-	TRBV5-1	-	TRBJ1-1	TGCGCCAGCAGCTACACAGGCATACTTTCTGAAGCTTTCTTT	CASSYTGILSEAFF
-	TRBV28	-	TRBJ2-1	TGTGCCAGCAGTTTCGCCGGGCCCTCCGGCGATGAGCAGTTCTTC	CASSFAGPSGDEQFF
once	TRBV7-2	TRBD2	TRBJ2-7	TGTGCCAGCAGCTTAGTTCGGGGGGTTACCTACGAGCAGTACTTC	CASSLVRGVTYEQYF
-	TRBV2	TRBD1	TRBJ2-1	TGTGCCAGCAGTGATGGGACAGGGAGTATGGAGCAGTTCTTC	CASSDGTGSMEQFF
-	TRBV29-1	TRBD1	TRBJ2-1	TGCAGCGTTGAAGAGGGACAGGGGGGTTCCTACAATGAGCAGTTCTTC	CSVEEGQGGSYNEQFF
-	TRBV6-5	-	TRBJ1-4	TGTGCCAGCAGCCCCGGGGGACGGACTAATGAAAAACTGTTTTTT	CASSPGGRTNEKLFF
-	TRBV30	-	TRBJ1-6	TGTGCCTGGAGTGTAGAGGGGGTAGGGAAAGTTGTTGGTAATTCACCCCTCCACTTT	CAWSVEGVGKVVGNSPLHF
-	TRBV5-1	TRBD2	TRBJ2-2	TGCGCCAGCAGCCTTAGTATCGGGAGGGCCTCCGGGGAGCTGTTTTTT	CASSLSIGRASGELFF
-	TRBV5-1	TRBD2	TRBJ2-5	TGCGCCAGCAGCTTGGGGACGGGAGGCCCCCCAGAGACCCAGTACTTC	CASSLGTGGPPETQYF
-	TRBV9	TRBD2	TRBJ2-3	TGTGCCAGCAGCGTAGGGGGAGCGGGGGTCACAGATACGCAGTATTTT	CASSVGGAGVTDTQYF